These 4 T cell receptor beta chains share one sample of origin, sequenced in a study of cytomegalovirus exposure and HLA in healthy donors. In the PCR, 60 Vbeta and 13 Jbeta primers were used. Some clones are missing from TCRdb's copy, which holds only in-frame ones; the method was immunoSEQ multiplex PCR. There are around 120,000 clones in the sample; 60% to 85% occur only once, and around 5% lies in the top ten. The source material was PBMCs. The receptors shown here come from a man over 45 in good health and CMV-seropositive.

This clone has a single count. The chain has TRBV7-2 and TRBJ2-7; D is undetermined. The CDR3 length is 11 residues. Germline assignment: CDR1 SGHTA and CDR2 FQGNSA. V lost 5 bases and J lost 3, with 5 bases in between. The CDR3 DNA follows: TGTGCCAGCAGCACTAACTACGAGCAGTACTTC. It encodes CASSTNYEQYF.

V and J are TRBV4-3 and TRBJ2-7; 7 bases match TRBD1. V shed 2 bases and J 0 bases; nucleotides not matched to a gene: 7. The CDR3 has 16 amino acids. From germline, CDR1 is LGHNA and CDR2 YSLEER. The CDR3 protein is CASSQYPGQSSYEQYF. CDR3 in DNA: TGCGCCAGCAGCCAATACCCGGGACAGAGCTCCTACGAGCAGTACTTC.

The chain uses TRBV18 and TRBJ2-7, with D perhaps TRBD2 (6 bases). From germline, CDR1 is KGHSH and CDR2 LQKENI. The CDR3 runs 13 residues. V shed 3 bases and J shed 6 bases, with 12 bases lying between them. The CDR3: CASSPMGGSEQYF. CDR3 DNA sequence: TGTGCCAGCTCACCTATGGGGGGATCCGAGCAGTACTTC.

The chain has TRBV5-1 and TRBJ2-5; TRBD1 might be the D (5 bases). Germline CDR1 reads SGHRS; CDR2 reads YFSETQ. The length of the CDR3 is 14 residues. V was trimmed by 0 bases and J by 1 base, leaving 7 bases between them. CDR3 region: CASSLGQTQETQYF. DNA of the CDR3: TGCGCCAGCAGCTTGGGACAGACCCAAGAGACCCAGTACTTC.